These 32 T cell receptor beta chains originate from one sample sequenced in a study of OX40 agonist ivuxolimab in advanced cancers. Profiling relied on immunoSEQ multiplex PCR, and the TCRdb table lists in-frame clones only, not all of them. The table includes over 80,000 clones, approximately 91% detected once. The sequenced sample was CD4+ or CD8+ T cells sorted from blood, obtained in a trial of the OX40 agonist ivuxolimab. Every receptor here comes from an adult with an advanced solid tumor such as melanoma, head and neck, liver or kidney cancer.

In its sample, this clone was seen once. J is TRBJ1-1 and V is TRBV6-6, with 7 positions matching TRBD1. Trimming took 2 bases from V and 4 from J; bases not matched to a gene: 4. CDR3 length: 14 amino acids. Germline loops: CDR1 MNHNY, CDR2 SVGAGI (reference sequence). CDR3: CASSYDTGATEAFF. The CDR3 bases are TGTGCCAGCAGTTACGACACAGGGGCCACTGAAGCTTTCTTT.

The chain is built from TRBV5-4 and TRBJ2-7; TRBD1 aligns across 7 bases. The CDR3 is made up of 14 amino acids. Trimming cost V 4 bases and J 0 bases; bases outside gene matches: 4. CDR1 is SGHNT, CDR2 YYREEE, per germline (reference sequence). CDR3 region: CASSVGQSSYEQYF. The DNA of the CDR3 is TGTGCCAGCAGCGTGGGACAGAGCTCCTACGAGCAGTACTTC.

This sequence joins TRBV5-1 and TRBJ2-2, with D tentatively TRBD2 (6 bases). V was pared by 0 bases and J by 5 bases, with 14 bases between. This CDR3 region has 16 residues. CDR1 and CDR2 from the germline V gene are SGHRS and YFSETQ. In nucleotides, the CDR3 is TGCGCCAGCAGCTTGGTATCCGGGAGCTCGACCGGGGAGCTGTTTTTT. This gives the protein CASSLVSGSSTGELFF.

This chain connects TRBV7-4 to TRBJ2-7; TRBD1 matches 9 bases. V trimming: 8 bases; J trimming: 5 bases; junction bases outside the gene matches: 7. The CDR3 runs 13 residues. In germline, CDR1 is SGHVT, CDR2 SQSDAQ. This chain's CDR3 is CASDNRGPNEQYF. For the CDR3, the DNA is TGTGCCAGCGACAACAGGGGGCCCAACGAGCAGTACTTC.

The gene calls are TRBV19 and TRBJ1-5; D is perhaps TRBD1 (5 bases). Trimming cost V 1 base and J 2 bases, with 18 bases left between them. This CDR3 is built from 18 residues. Germline V gene sequence: CDR1 LNHDA, CDR2 SQIVND (reference sequence). This CDR3 is CASSIALFRGVGNQPQHF. The CDR3 DNA follows: TGTGCCAGTAGTATAGCACTATTTAGGGGCGTCGGCAATCAGCCCCAGCATTTT.

V usage is TRBV10-3 and J usage is TRBJ1-1; 7 bases fit TRBD1. The CDR3 runs 14 residues. The trim removed 3 bases at V and 3 bases at J, leaving 4 bases unmatched. Germline V gives CDR1 ENHRY, CDR2 SYGVKD. The CDR3 sequence is CAISDTGAYTEAFF. In DNA form, the CDR3 reads TGTGCCATCAGTGATACAGGGGCCTACACTGAAGCTTTCTTT.

CDR3 sequence reads: CASGSDRAISPLHF. CDR3 nucleotide sequence: TGTGCCAGTGGTAGCGACCGGGCCATTTCACCCCTCCACTTT. This chain connects TRBV6-5 to TRBJ1-6; D remains unclear. The germline V and J ends were trimmed by 9 bases and 9 bases, with 18 bases remaining between them. Germline V gene lookup returns CDR1 MNHEY and CDR2 SVGAGI. The CDR3 loop spans 14 amino acids.

This clone was seen just once. This chain joins TRBV11-2 and TRBJ2-1; D remains unclear. In germline, CDR1 is SGHAT, CDR2 FQNNGV. The CDR3 contains 16 residues. V was trimmed by 1 base and J by 2 bases, leaving 12 bases between them. CDR3 sequence: CASSLGPRVAYNEQFF. In nucleotides, the CDR3 is TGTGCCAGCAGCTTAGGTCCGAGAGTGGCCTACAATGAGCAGTTCTTC.

The rearrangement links TRBV11-2 to TRBJ2-1; perhaps TRBD1 as D (5 bases). This CDR3 has 16 amino acids. V was pared by 1 base and J by 4 bases, with 14 bases between. CDR1 and CDR2 (germline): SGHAT, FQNNGV. The CDR3 protein is CASSLGLGQMYNEQFF. In DNA form, the CDR3 reads TGTGCCAGCAGCTTAGGTCTCGGACAAATGTACAATGAGCAGTTCTTC.

The chain has TRBV9 and TRBJ1-2, with D unresolved. The CDR3 extends over 14 amino acids. V gave up 0 bases and J gave up 2 bases, with 8 bases separating them. Germline CDR1 SGDLS, CDR2 YYNGEE. The CDR3 reads CASSVAVQNYGYTF. For the CDR3, the DNA is TGTGCCAGCAGCGTAGCGGTACAGAACTATGGCTACACCTTC.

J is TRBJ2-1 and V is TRBV28, with TRBD2 identical over 11 bases. Germline V gene sequence: CDR1 MDHEN, CDR2 SYDVKM. This CDR3 region has 15 residues. Losses at the gene ends were 0 bases for V and 9 bases for J; bases not matched to a gene: 4. The CDR3 protein is CASSLWASGRFEQFF. CDR3 nucleotides: TGTGCCAGCAGTTTATGGGCTAGCGGGAGGTTTGAGCAGTTCTTC.

Details on this clone: Other DNA sequences within the sample encode an identical CDR3. CDR3 sequence (DNA): TGTGCCAGCTCACCACCGGTGGATACGCAGTATTTT. This codes for CASSPPVDTQYF. The chain combines TRBV18 with TRBJ2-3; D is unresolved. The CDR3 contains 12 residues. The V end was cut by 0 bases, the J end by 6 bases, with 4 bases between. CDR1 KGHSH and CDR2 LQKENI come from the germline V gene.

The genes are TRBV30 and TRBJ2-7, with D perhaps matching TRBD1 or TRBD2 (5 bases each). Between the trimmed V and J ends, which lost 2 bases and 4 bases, there was a span of 9 bases. The CDR3 has 12 amino acids. Germline V CDR1 and CDR2: GTSNPN, SVGIG (reference sequence). The CDR3 protein is CAWSLGEYEQYF. CDR3 nucleotide sequence: TGTGCCTGGAGTTTGGGGGAATACGAGCAGTACTTC.

CDR3: CASSPIQPYEQYF. In nucleotides, the CDR3 is TGTGCCAGCTCACCGATACAGCCGTACGAGCAGTACTTC. The chain uses TRBV18 and TRBJ2-7; D ambiguous. Trimming left V 3 bases short and J 4 bases short, with 10 bases between. The V gene's germline CDR1 is KGHSH and CDR2 LQKENI. This CDR3 is 13 amino acids long.

The chain recombines TRBV6-1 with TRBJ2-7, with a tentative D call TRBD2 (6 bases). V was trimmed by 7 bases and J by 4 bases, leaving 11 bases between them. Germline CDR1 reads MNHNS; CDR2 reads SASEGT. The CDR3 loop spans 12 amino acids. The CDR3 sequence: CASKLRGYEQYF. The CDR3 DNA is TGTGCCAGCAAACTACGGGGGTACGAGCAGTACTTC.

The chain couples TRBV4-3 to TRBJ2-2; a possible D gene is TRBD1 (5 bases). The ends were cut back, 0 bases at V and 8 bases at J, with 16 bases in the middle. The CDR3 runs 16 residues. Germline V CDR1 and CDR2: LGHNA, YSLEER. The CDR3 region has the DNA TGCGCCAGCAGCCAAGAGGGTCCCAGGGTATCGGGGGAGCTGTTTTTT. Protein product: CASSQEGPRVSGELFF.

This chain links TRBV6-4 with TRBJ2-1, with D possibly being TRBD2 (5 bases). The CDR3 consists of 13 residues. In germline, CDR1 is MRHNA, CDR2 SNTAGT. The germline V and J ends were trimmed by 3 bases and 5 bases, with 8 bases remaining between them. CDR3 amino acids: CASSETRDNEQFF. The CDR3 coding sequence is TGTGCCAGCAGTGAAACTAGGGACAATGAGCAGTTCTTC.

This clone has only one observation. The chain couples TRBV7-9 to TRBJ1-2; 9 positions agree with TRBD1. Trimming cost V 5 bases and J 5 bases; bases outside gene matches: 6. The CDR3 is 14 amino acids. The germline V gene has CDR1 SEHNR and CDR2 FQNEAQ (reference sequence). The CDR3, as DNA: TGTGCCAGCAGCCTCGCACAGGGGGCTTATGGCTACACCTTC. Its protein product is CASSLAQGAYGYTF. The full variable domain, its missing parts supplied by reference TRBV7-9 and TRBJ1-2, is DTGVSQNPRHKITKRGQNVTFRCDPISEHNRLYWYRQTLGQGPEFLTYFQNEAQLEKSRLLSDRFSAERPKGSFSTLEIQRTEQGDSAMYLCASSLAQGAYGYTFGSGTRLTVV.

This sequence joins TRBV5-1 and TRBJ2-5; TRBD2 aligns across 13 bases. Germline values: CDR1 SGHRS, CDR2 YFSETQ. Losses at the gene ends were 3 bases for V and 4 bases for J; bases not matched to a gene: 3. CDR3 length: 15 residues. This CDR3 reads CASSSGLAGRETQYF. CDR3 nucleotide sequence: TGCGCCAGCAGCTCGGGACTAGCGGGACGAGAGACCCAGTACTTC.

The V call is TRBV5-6, the J call TRBJ2-5, with unresolved D. From germline, CDR1 is SGHDT and CDR2 YYEEEE. V lost 0 bases to trimming and J lost 5 bases, with 11 bases between them. The length of the CDR3 is 14 residues. The CDR3 spells CASSLGLSSETQYF. CDR3 nucleotides: TGTGCCAGCAGCTTGGGACTTTCTTCGGAGACCCAGTACTTC.

The chain recombines TRBV5-1 with TRBJ1-2; 9 bases map to TRBD1. Per the germline V gene, CDR1 is SGHRS and CDR2 is YFSETQ. The CDR3 spans 17 residues. V shed 5 bases, J shed 4 bases, and the junction held 15 bases outside the gene matches. The CDR3 loop reads CASRPAGVTGGGYGYTF. As DNA, the CDR3 is TGCGCCAGCAGGCCCGCCGGGGTTACAGGGGGCGGCTATGGCTACACCTTC.

This clone was seen only once. The gene calls are TRBV6-5 and TRBJ1-2, with D possibly being TRBD1 (6 bases). The CDR3 is made up of 15 amino acids. V lost 5 bases and J 3 bases, leaving 16 bases between the germline ends. Germline V gene data show CDR1 as MNHEY and CDR2 as SVGAGI. The CDR3 spells CASSRGQQLYYGYTF. For the CDR3, the DNA is TGTGCCAGCAGTCGAGGACAGCAACTCTACTATGGCTACACCTTC.

This rearrangement joins TRBV10-3 to TRBJ2-7, with TRBD2 matching over 9 bases. Germline V gives CDR1 ENHRY, CDR2 SYGVKD. Trimming at V came to 2 bases and at J to 3 bases, leaving 8 bases not matched to a gene. This CDR3 comprises 16 residues. The CDR3: CAISEGSGRNFYEQYF. Here the CDR3 DNA reads TGTGCCATCAGTGAGGGCAGCGGGAGGAATTTCTACGAGCAGTACTTC.

This clone was picked up one time. V is TRBV18 and J is TRBJ1-2; a weak D match, TRBD1 (5 bases). Trimming cost V 4 bases and J 6 bases, with 12 bases left between them. Germline CDR1 and CDR2: KGHSH and LQKENI. This CDR3 has 13 residues. The CDR3 loop is CASSLDSVNGYTF. CDR3 coding DNA: TGTGCCAGCTCACTCGACAGTGTGAATGGCTACACCTTC.

This rearrangement joins TRBV7-9 to TRBJ1-1; 8 nucleotides line up with TRBD1. Germline V gene data show CDR1 as SEHNR and CDR2 as FQNEAQ (reference sequence). J lost 4 bases, V lost 7 bases, and 8 bases had no gene match. The CDR3 sequence is 14 residues long. The CDR3 nucleotides are TGTGCCAGCAAATCCACAGGGGGGGCCACTGAAGCTTTCTTT. Its protein is CASKSTGGATEAFF.

The genes are TRBV4-2 and TRBJ2-3; D call uncertain. The CDR3 runs 14 residues. Germline V gene data show CDR1 as LGHNA and CDR2 as YNFKEQ. V lost 3 bases and J lost 1, with 8 bases in between. CDR3 region: CASSQLSGTDTQYF. CDR3 DNA sequence: TGTGCCAGCAGCCAGCTGTCAGGCACAGATACGCAGTATTTT.

The CDR3 loop is CASSHQGRQVTDTQYF. DNA for the CDR3: TGTGCCAGCAGCCACCAGGGACGACAGGTCACAGATACGCAGTATTTT. The gene calls are TRBV4-2 and TRBJ2-3; possible D gene TRBD1, 6 bases. The CDR3 consists of 16 residues. The V gene's germline CDR1 is LGHNA and CDR2 YNFKEQ. Trimming removed 3 bases from V and 2 bases from J, with 15 bases in between.

The chain carries TRBV6-1 and TRBJ2-2; D perhaps matches TRBD2 (5 bases). Germline CDR1 is MNHNS and CDR2 is SASEGT. The CDR3 length is 14 residues. Trimming took 5 bases from V and 3 from J, leaving 10 bases between them. CDR3: CASSQTIHTGELFF. CDR3 nucleotides: TGTGCCAGCAGTCAGACTATACACACCGGGGAGCTGTTTTTT.

J is TRBJ1-5 and V is TRBV2, with a possible D match to TRBD1 (5 bases). Trimming took 6 bases from V and 0 from J, leaving 15 bases between them. Germline assignment: CDR1 SNHLY and CDR2 FYNNEI. CDR3 size: 16 residues. The chain's CDR3 is CASSLFDSHSNQPQHF. The CDR3, as DNA: TGTGCCAGCAGCCTCTTTGACAGCCATAGCAATCAGCCCCAGCATTTT.

The V call is TRBV5-5, the J call TRBJ2-5, with D perhaps given as TRBD1 or TRBD2 (6 bases each). In germline, CDR1 is SGHKS, CDR2 YYEKEE (reference sequence). The CDR3 runs 15 residues. V was cut by 6 bases and J by 5 bases, with 20 bases left in between. The CDR3 nucleotides read TGTGCCAGCACCCCCCAGCTGGGGGGCTGGGAGACCCAGTACTTC. Its protein product is CASTPQLGGWETQYF.

Comment on this clone: One end of the junction is discordant with germline, which a read error may explain. The chain couples TRBV6-5 to TRBJ2-1; 13 bases fit TRBD2. CDR3 length: 16 amino acids. The germline V gene has CDR1 MNHEY and CDR2 SVGAGI. The CDR3 DNA reads TGTGCCAGCAGTTACTGGGGGACTAGCGGGGCCAATGAGCAGCTCTTC. Amino acid sequence: CASSYWGTSGANEQLF.

This chain connects TRBV5-5 to TRBJ1-4; 9 positions agree with TRBD1. CDR1 and CDR2 (germline): SGHKS, YYEKEE (reference sequence). The CDR3 spans 16 residues. Trimming at V came to 1 base and at J to 12 bases, leaving 13 bases not matched to a gene. The CDR3 DNA follows: TGTGCCAGCAGCTTGTCGGGACAGGGATCCTCCGGGCAACTGTTTTTT. Protein product: CASSLSGQGSSGQLFF.